This TCR beta chain was sequenced for a study of human T cells and chemical hapten exposure. About the study: The upper back received 0.01% DPC by patch testing, with results read at 6 days. Overall study findings and caveats: Sensitization with DPC brought no change to TCRs above 1 in 1000 in frequency.

Each cDNA molecule in the library carried unique molecular identifiers. MiXCR, run by TCRdb on the RACE reads, gives a single entry per CDR3 protein. This sample has some 330,000 distinct CDR3 sequences, with 4.5% to 7% found just once. Time point reported: pre-sensitization, week 0. Stated treatment: therapeutic diphenylcyclopropenone sensitization with weekly scalp DPC. In germline, CDR1 is MNHEY, CDR2 SVGEGT. V was cut by 6 bases and J by 4 bases, with 19 bases left in between. CDR3 length equals 16 residues. This clonotype has at least ten counts. The antigen is unknown. Sequences were derived from whole blood, sampled in connection with sensitization to the hapten diphenylcyclopropenone (DPC). This chain links TRBV6-2 or TRBV6-3 with TRBJ2-1; possibly TRBD2 for D (7 bases). The clonotype originates from a young woman with alopecia areata. Some clones in this sample may be carry-over from other donors' samples. CDR3 DNA: TGTGCCAGCAGGCCCGGTTTGCGGGGGCATTACAATGAGCAGTTCTTC. Translation gives CASRPGLRGHYNEQFF.